Shown below are 17 T cell receptor gamma chains from a single sample sequenced in a study of human gamma delta and Vdelta1 T cells. TCRdb applied CATT to the PCR reads for clone calling. The repertoire holds thousands of gamma-chain clones, 5.2% seen once, with 13% in the top ten. The material sequenced was naive CD27+ Vdelta1 gamma-delta T cells from blood. The receptors shown here come from a human donor in good health.

Concerning this clone itself: TCRdb has a much larger clone's protein, which differs at residue 5 from the translation of this DNA, likely because of a read error; what is shown is the protein translated from the DNA. The V and J genes are TRGV5 and TRGJ1 or TRGJ2. This CDR3 spans 14 amino acids. The germline gives CDR1 VINAFY, CDR2 YDVSNSKD. V lost 4 bases, J lost 7 bases, and 13 bases stayed unmatched. The CDR3 DNA follows: TGTGCCACCTGGGAACGCGGTGGGAGGTATAAGAAACTCTTT. This translates into CATWERGGRYKKLF.

Only a few counts were recorded for this clone. This chain links TRGV5 with TRGJ1 or TRGJ2. Trimming took 0 bases from V and 3 from J; bases not matched to a gene: 8. The CDR3 has 15 residues. CDR1 VINAFY and CDR2 YDVSNSKD come from the germline V gene. In DNA, the CDR3 is TGTGCCACCTGGGACAGGCAAAGGAGTTATTATAAGAAACTCTTT. Amino acid sequence: CATWDRQRSYYKKLF.

This clone is medium-sized. The same CDR3 is also encoded by other DNA sequences in this sample. This chain connects TRGV2 to TRGJ1 or TRGJ2. Germline values: CDR1 EGSNGY, CDR2 YDSYNSKV. J lost 7 bases, V lost 0 bases, and 6 bases had no gene match. This CDR3 is built from 13 residues. The CDR3 nucleotides read TGTGCCACCTGGGACGGGCCCCGGTATAAGAAACTCTTT. Translated, it gives CATWDGPRYKKLF.

The chain is built from TRGV3 and TRGJ1 or TRGJ2. Trimming cost V 0 bases and J 0 bases; bases outside gene matches: 5. This CDR3 has 15 amino acids. From germline, CDR1 is VTNTFY and CDR2 YDVSTARD (reference sequence). CDR3 DNA sequence: TGTGCCACCTGGGACAGGCGCAAGAATTATTATAAGAAACTCTTT. Translation gives CATWDRRKNYYKKLF.

This clone was detected a few times. The TCRdb protein comes from a much larger clone and disagrees with this DNA's translation at residue 10, likely due to a read error; the protein given here is derived from the DNA. The V call is TRGV9, the J call TRGJ1 or TRGJ2. CDR1 is GITISATS, CDR2 ISYDGTV, per germline (reference sequence). This CDR3 contains 13 residues. The CDR3 spells CALWERGGYEKLF. Written as DNA, the CDR3 is TGTGCCTTGTGGGAGAGAGGAGGTTATGAGAAACTCTTT.

The chain combines TRGV2 with TRGJ1 or TRGJ2. Germline lookup yields CDR1 EGSNGY and CDR2 YDSYNSKV. The CDR3 runs 12 residues. V lost 1 base, J lost 7 bases, and 4 bases stayed unmatched. CDR3 nucleotides: TGTGCCACCTGGGACGGTCAATATAAGAAACTCTTT. The encoded protein is CATWDGQYKKLF.

This clone was observed a few times. TCRdb's entry gives the protein of a much larger clone, which mismatches this DNA's translation at residue 6, likely from a read error; the protein reported here is translated from the DNA. The gene calls are TRGV9 and TRGJ1 or TRGJ2. The junction had 11 bases not matched to a gene; V was cut back by 2 bases and J by 7 bases. This CDR3 region has 14 residues. CDR1 and CDR2 (germline): GITISATS, ISYDGTV (reference sequence). DNA for the CDR3: TGTGCCTTGTGGGAGGGGGAGGGAGGATATAAGAAACTCTTT. It yields the protein CALWEGEGGYKKLF.

Judged by abundance, this clone is medium-sized (0.01 to 0.1%). The chain uses TRGV5 and TRGJ1 or TRGJ2. The V and J ends lost 5 bases and 1 base, in that order; junction bases with no gene match: 2. The CDR3 covers 12 residues. Germline CDR1 and CDR2: VINAFY and YDVSNSKD. The CDR3 here is CATWANYYKKLF. The CDR3 DNA sequence: TGTGCCACCTGGGCTAATTATTATAAGAAACTCTTT.

By frequency in the sample, this clone is medium-sized. The chain uses TRGV3 and TRGJ1 or TRGJ2. V lost 3 bases to trimming and J lost 12 bases; unmatched junction nucleotides: 11. The CDR3 loop spans 12 amino acids. Germline V gene sequence: CDR1 VTNTFY, CDR2 YDVSTARD (reference sequence). DNA for the CDR3: TGTGCCACCTGGGACGGGCAGTGGAGGAAACTCTTT. Translation: CATWDGQWRKLF.

This clone is medium-sized. V usage is TRGV3 and J usage is TRGJ1 or TRGJ2. V trimming: 6 bases; J trimming: 1 base; junction bases outside the gene matches: 0. Per germline, CDR1 VTNTFY and CDR2 YDVSTARD (reference sequence). The CDR3 covers 11 residues. The CDR3 coding sequence is TGTGCCACCTGGAATTATTATAAGAAACTCTTT. Residues: CATWNYYKKLF.

This clone is judged large. Other DNA sequences in the same sample also yield this CDR3. The chain employs TRGV5 and TRGJ1 or TRGJ2. V lost 0 bases and J lost 9; bases outside the gene matches: 8. Germline-derived CDR1 and CDR2 are VINAFY and YDVSNSKD. The CDR3 is 13 amino acids. The CDR3 sequence: CATWDRRGLKKLF. CDR3 DNA: TGTGCCACCTGGGACAGGCGGGGTCTTAAGAAACTCTTT.

In this sample, this clone turned up a few times. TCRdb's protein sequence differs at residue 4 from the translated DNA; the protein presented here follows the DNA. The V call is TRGV8, the J call TRGJ1 or TRGJ2. The V gene's germline CDR1 is VENAVY and CDR2 YDSYNSRV. V was pared by 8 bases and J by 8 bases, with 15 bases of the junction left unmatched. This CDR3 is 13 amino acids long. The DNA for the CDR3 is TGTGCCACCTTGGACGGATTCTATCATAAGAAACTCTTT. This codes for CATLDGFYHKKLF.

This clone has more than one count but fewer than ten. TCRdb attributes to this sequence the protein of a much larger clone, which differs from the DNA translation at residue 4; a read error is likely, and the protein displayed is translated from the DNA. The chain is built from TRGV5 and TRGJ1 or TRGJ2. The CDR3 has 13 residues. Germline assignment: CDR1 VINAFY and CDR2 YDVSNSKD. CDR3 protein: CATRDRPYYKKLF. CDR3 nucleotides: TGTGCCACCCGGGACAGGCCATATTATAAGAAACTCTTT.

The J gene is TRGJP2, the V gene TRGV2. The CDR3 consists of 17 residues. The ends lost 0 bases at V and 10 bases at J; junction bases unmatched: 17. In germline, CDR1 is EGSNGY, CDR2 YDSYNSKV. The CDR3 DNA reads as TGTGCCACCTGGGACGGGCTCTGCCCCAAAAGGTGTTGGATCAAGACGTTT. Translating it yields CATWDGLCPKRCWIKTF.

By sample fraction, this clone is medium-sized (0.01 to 0.1%). J is TRGJ1 or TRGJ2 and V is TRGV3. The CDR3 consists of 15 residues. V was clipped by 0 bases and J by 10 bases; unmatched bases: 15. Germline CDR1 is VTNTFY and CDR2 is YDVSTARD (reference sequence). The CDR3 here is CATWDRKGFGTKKLF. CDR3 coding DNA: TGTGCCACCTGGGACAGGAAAGGATTTGGTACAAAGAAACTCTTT.

Details on this clone: It is unclear where the CDR3 begins or ends on the DNA, so no DNA is shown, and the CDR3 is as TCRdb lists it. The V gene is given as TRGV5, and no J gene call is available. Germline V gene data show CDR1 as VINAFY and CDR2 as YDVSNSKD. The CDR3 length is 31 residues, termini included. CDR3 sequence reads: CATWDRLIIRNSLAVEQHLLSQVSIGRIQHF.

This clone was seen only a few times. The chain carries TRGV8 and TRGJ1 or TRGJ2. Matching the DNA to germline supplied the J gene, which TCRdb does not give. This CDR3 contains 14 residues. V was pared by 0 bases and J by 6 bases, with 8 bases of the junction left unmatched. Germline values: CDR1 VENAVY, CDR2 YDSYNSRV. This CDR3 is CATWDRRYRYKKLF. DNA of the CDR3: TGTGCCACCTGGGATAGGAGGTATCGTTATAAGAAACTCTTT.